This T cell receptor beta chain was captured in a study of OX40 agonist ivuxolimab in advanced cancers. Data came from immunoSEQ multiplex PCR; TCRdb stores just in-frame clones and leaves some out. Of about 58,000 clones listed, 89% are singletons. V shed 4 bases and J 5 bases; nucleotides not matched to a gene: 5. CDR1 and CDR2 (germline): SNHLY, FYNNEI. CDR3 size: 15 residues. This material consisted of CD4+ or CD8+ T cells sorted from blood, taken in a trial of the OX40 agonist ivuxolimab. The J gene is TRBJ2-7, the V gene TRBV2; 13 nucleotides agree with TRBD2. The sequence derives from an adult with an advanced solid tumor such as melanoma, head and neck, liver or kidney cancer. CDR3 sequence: CASSGGTSGIHEQYF. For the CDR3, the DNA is TGTGCCAGCAGTGGCGGGACTAGCGGGATTCACGAGCAGTACTTC.